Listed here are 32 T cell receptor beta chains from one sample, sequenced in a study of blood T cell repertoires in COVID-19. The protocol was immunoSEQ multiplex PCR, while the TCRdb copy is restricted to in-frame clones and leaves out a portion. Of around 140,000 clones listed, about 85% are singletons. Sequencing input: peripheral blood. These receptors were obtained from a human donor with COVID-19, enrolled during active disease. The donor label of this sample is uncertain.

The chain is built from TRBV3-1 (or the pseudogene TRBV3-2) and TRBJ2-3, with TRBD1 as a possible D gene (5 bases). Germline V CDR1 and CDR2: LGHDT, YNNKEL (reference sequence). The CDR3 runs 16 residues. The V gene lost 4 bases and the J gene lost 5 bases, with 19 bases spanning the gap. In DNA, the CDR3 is TGTGCCAGCAGCCCACAGACAGCCAGGACACTAGATACGCAGTATTTT. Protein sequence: CASSPQTARTLDTQYF.

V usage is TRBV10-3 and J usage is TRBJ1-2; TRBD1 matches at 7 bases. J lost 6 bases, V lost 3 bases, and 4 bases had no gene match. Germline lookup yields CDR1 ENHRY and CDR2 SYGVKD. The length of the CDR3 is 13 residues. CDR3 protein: CAISDEGGHGYTF. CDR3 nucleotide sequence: TGTGCCATCAGTGATGAAGGGGGCCATGGCTACACCTTC.

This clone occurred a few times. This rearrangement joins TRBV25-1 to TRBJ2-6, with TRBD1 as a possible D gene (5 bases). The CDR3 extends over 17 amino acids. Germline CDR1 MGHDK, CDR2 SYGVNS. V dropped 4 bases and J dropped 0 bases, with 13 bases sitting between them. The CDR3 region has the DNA TGTGCCAGCAGTGTCAGGGCTGTGACCTCTGGGGCCAACGTCCTGACTTTC. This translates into CASSVRAVTSGANVLTF.

Here the CDR3 reads CASSVVRGGEMLFF. CDR3 nucleotide sequence: TGTGCCAGCAGCGTAGTACGAGGGGGCGAGATGCTGTTCTTC. V and J are TRBV9 and TRBJ2-1, with 7 nucleotides matching TRBD1. Germline V lookup: CDR1 SGDLS, CDR2 YYNGEE. Trimming cost V 0 bases and J 15 bases; bases outside gene matches: 12. The CDR3 is 14 residues long.

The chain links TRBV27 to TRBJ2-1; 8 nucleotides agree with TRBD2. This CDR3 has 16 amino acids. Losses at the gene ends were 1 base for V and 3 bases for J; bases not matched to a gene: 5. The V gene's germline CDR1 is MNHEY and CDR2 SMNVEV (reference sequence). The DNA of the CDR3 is TGTGCCAGCAGTTTATGGGCTAGCGGGTACTACAATGAGCAGTTCTTC. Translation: CASSLWASGYYNEQFF.

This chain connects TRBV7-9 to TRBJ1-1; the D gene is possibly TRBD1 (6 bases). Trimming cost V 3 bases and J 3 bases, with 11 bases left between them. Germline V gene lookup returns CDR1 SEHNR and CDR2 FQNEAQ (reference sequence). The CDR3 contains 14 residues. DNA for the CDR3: TGTGCCAGCAGCTTCTACAGGGTAGACACTGAAGCTTTCTTT. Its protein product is CASSFYRVDTEAFF.

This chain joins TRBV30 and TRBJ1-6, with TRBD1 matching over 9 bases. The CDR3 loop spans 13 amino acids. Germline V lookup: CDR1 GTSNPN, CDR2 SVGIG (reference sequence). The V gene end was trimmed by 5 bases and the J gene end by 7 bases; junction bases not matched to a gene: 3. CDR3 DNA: TGTGCCTGGGCACAGGGGGCAAATTCACCCCTCCACTTT. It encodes CAWAQGANSPLHF.

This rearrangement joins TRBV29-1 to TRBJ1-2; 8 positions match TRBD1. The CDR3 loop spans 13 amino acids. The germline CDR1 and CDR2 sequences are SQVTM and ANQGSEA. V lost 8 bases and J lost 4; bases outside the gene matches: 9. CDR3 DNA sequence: TGCAGCTCGGACCGGACAGGGAGCTATGGCTACACCTTC. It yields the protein CSSDRTGSYGYTF.

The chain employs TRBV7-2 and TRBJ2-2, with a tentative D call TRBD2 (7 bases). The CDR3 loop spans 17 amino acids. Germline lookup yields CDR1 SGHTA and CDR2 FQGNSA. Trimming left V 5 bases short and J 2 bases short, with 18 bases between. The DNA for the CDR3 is TGTGCCAGCAGCGGGGGCGTTAGAGCGGGAAACACCGGGGAGCTGTTTTTT. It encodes CASSGGVRAGNTGELFF.

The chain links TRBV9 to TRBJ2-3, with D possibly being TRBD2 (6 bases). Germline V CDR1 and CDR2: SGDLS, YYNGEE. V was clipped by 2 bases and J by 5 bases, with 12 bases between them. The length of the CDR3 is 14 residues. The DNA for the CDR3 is TGTGCCAGCAGCGTTGGGACGGGAGAAGATACGCAGTATTTT. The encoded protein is CASSVGTGEDTQYF.

The DNA of the CDR3 is TGTGCCAGCAGACATGACAGGGGGCTTGAAAAACTGTTTTTT. Encoded protein: CASRHDRGLEKLFF. The chain employs TRBV6-5 and TRBJ1-4; 10 bases map to TRBD1. J lost 7 bases, V lost 6 bases, and 5 bases had no gene match. The CDR3 sequence is 14 residues long. Germline V CDR1 and CDR2: MNHEY, SVGAGI.

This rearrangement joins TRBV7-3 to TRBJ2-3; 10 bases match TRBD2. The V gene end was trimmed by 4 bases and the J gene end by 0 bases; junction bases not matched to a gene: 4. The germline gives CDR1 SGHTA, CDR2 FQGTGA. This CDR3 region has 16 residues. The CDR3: CASSSPTSGSTDTQYF. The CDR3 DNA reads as TGTGCCAGCAGCTCCCCGACTAGCGGGAGCACAGATACGCAGTATTTT.

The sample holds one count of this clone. The CDR3 region has the DNA TGTGCCAGCAGTTACGGGACTAGCCAGGAGACCCAGTACTTC. Protein sequence: CASSYGTSQETQYF. This chain connects TRBV6-5 to TRBJ2-5; 9 bases align to TRBD2. V shed 2 bases, J shed 5 bases, and the junction held 3 bases outside the gene matches. CDR3 size: 14 residues. Germline V gene lookup returns CDR1 MNHEY and CDR2 SVGAGI.

CDR3 loop: CASSLRLAGGQETQYF. The CDR3 coding sequence is TGCGCCAGCAGCTTGCGACTAGCGGGGGGCCAAGAGACCCAGTACTTC. The chain couples TRBV5-1 to TRBJ2-5; 13 bases fit TRBD2. J gave up 1 base and V 1 base, and 1 base lay outside the gene matches. CDR3 length equals 16 residues. The germline gives CDR1 SGHRS, CDR2 YFSETQ.

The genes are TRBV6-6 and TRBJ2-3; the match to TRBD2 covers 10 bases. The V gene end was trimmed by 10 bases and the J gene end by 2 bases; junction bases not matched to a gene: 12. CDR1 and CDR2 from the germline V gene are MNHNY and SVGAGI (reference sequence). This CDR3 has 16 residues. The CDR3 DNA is TGTGCCACCAATTACCCTAGCGGGGGCCCCACAGATACGCAGTATTTT. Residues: CATNYPSGGPTDTQYF.

In nucleotides, the CDR3 is TGTGCCAGCAGCCCGGGACACAATAATTCACCCCTCCACTTT. This encodes CASSPGHNNSPLHF. The rearrangement uses TRBV11-1 and TRBJ1-6; TRBD1 is a possible D gene (6 bases). Germline loops: CDR1 SGHAT, CDR2 FQDESV (reference sequence). With 5 bases removed from V and 5 bases from J, the gap between germline ends came to 10 bases. The CDR3 covers 14 residues.

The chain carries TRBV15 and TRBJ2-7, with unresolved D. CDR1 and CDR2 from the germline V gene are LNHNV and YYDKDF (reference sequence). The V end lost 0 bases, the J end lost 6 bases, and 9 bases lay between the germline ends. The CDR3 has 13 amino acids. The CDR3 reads CATSRDRISEQYF. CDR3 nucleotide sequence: TGTGCCACCAGCAGAGACAGAATCTCCGAGCAGTACTTC.

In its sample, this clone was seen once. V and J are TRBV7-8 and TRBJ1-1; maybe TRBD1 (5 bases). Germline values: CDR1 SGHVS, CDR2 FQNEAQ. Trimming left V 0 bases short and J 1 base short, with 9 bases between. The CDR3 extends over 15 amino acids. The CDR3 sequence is CASSLAWRGNTEAFF. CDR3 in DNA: TGTGCCAGCAGCTTAGCGTGGAGGGGGAACACTGAAGCTTTCTTT.

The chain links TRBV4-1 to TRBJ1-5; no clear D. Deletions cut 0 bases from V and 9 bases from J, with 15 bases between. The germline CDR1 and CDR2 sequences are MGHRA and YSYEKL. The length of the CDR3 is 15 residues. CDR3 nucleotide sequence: TGCGCCAGCAGCCAAGATGGAGCCAGTCTAGGGCCCCAGCATTTT. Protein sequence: CASSQDGASLGPQHF.

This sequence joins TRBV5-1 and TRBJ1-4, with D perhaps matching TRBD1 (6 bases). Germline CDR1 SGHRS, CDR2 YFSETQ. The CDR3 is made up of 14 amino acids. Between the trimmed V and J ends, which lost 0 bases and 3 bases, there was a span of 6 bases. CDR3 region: CASSLEGANEKLFF. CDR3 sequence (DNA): TGCGCCAGCAGCTTGGAGGGGGCTAATGAAAAACTGTTTTTT.

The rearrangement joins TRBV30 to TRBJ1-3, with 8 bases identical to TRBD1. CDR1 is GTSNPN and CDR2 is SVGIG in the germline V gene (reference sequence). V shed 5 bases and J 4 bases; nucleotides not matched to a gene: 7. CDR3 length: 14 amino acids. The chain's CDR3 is CAWAQGAFGNTIYF. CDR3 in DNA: TGTGCCTGGGCGCAGGGGGCATTCGGAAACACCATATATTTT.

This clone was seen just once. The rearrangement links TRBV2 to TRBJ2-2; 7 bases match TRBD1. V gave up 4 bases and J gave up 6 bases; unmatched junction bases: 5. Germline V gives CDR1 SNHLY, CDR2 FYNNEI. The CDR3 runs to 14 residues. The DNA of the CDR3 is TGTGCCAGCAGTGTACAGGGGTGGGCCGGGGAGCTGTTTTTT. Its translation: CASSVQGWAGELFF.

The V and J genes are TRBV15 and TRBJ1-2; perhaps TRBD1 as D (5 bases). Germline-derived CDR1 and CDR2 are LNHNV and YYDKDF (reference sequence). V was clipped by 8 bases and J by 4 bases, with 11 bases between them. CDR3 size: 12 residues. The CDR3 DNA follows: TGTGCCACCTCAGGGTTAATCTATGGCTACACCTTC. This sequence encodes CATSGLIYGYTF. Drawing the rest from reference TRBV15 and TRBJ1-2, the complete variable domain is DAMVIQNPRYQVTQFGKPVTLSCSQTLNHNVMYWYQQKSSQAPKLLFHYYDKDFNNEADTPDNFQSRRPNTSFCFLDIRSPGLGDTAMYLCATSGLIYGYTFGSGTRLTVV.

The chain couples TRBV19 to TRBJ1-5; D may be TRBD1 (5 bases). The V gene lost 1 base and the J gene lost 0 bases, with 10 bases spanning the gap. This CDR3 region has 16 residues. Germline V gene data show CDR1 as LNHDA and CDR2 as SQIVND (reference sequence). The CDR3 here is CASSIAGGVSNQPQHF. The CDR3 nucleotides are TGTGCCAGTAGTATAGCCGGGGGTGTTAGCAATCAGCCCCAGCATTTT.

CDR3 residues: CASSQGSGYNSPLHF. As DNA, the CDR3 is TGTGCCAGCAGCCAAGGTTCGGGTTATAATTCACCCCTCCACTTT. The genes are TRBV3-1 (or the pseudogene TRBV3-2) and TRBJ1-6; the D is unclear. V was clipped by 1 base and J by 4 bases, with 8 bases between them. Germline CDR1 reads LGHDT; CDR2 reads YNNKEL (reference sequence). CDR3 length equals 15 residues.

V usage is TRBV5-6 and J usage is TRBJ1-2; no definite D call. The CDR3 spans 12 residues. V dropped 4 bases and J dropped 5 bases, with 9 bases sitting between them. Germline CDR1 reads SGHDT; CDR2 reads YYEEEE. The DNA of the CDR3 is TGTGCCAGCAGCACCAGGCTTTATGGCTACACCTTC. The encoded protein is CASSTRLYGYTF.

CDR3 protein: CASSPTGQPTDTQYF. The CDR3 DNA reads TGCGCCAGCAGCCCAACGGGACAGCCCACAGATACGCAGTATTTT. This chain uses TRBV5-1 with TRBJ2-3, with 7 bases matching TRBD1. With V trimmed by 4 bases and J by 2 bases, 7 bases remained unmatched. The CDR3 length is 15 residues. Germline V gene data show CDR1 as SGHRS and CDR2 as YFSETQ. Complete variable domain (other parts from reference TRBV5-1 and TRBJ2-3): KAGVTQTPRYLIKTRGQQVTLSCSPISGHRSVSWYQQTPGQGLQFLFEYFSETQRNKGNFPGRFSGRQFSNSRSEMNVSTLELGDSALYLCASSPTGQPTDTQYFGPGTRLTVL.

CDR3 nucleotides: TGTGCCAGCAGCCGAGGACAAGAGACCCAGTACTTC. Its protein product is CASSRGQETQYF. The chain couples TRBV7-9 to TRBJ2-5; D uncertain. Trimming took off 5 bases at V and 2 bases at J, with 6 bases between the two ends. Per germline, CDR1 SEHNR and CDR2 FQNEAQ (reference sequence). The CDR3 loop spans 12 amino acids.

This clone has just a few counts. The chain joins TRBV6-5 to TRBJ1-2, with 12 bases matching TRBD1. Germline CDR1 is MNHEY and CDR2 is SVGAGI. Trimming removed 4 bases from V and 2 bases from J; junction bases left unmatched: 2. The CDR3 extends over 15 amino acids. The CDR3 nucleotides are TGTGCCAGCAGTTTAGGGACAGGGGGCAACTATGGCTACACCTTC. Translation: CASSLGTGGNYGYTF.

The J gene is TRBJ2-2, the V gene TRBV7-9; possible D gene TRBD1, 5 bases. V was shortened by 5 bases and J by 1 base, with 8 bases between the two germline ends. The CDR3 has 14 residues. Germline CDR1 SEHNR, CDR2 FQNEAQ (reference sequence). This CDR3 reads CASSPQGNTGELFF. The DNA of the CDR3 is TGTGCCAGCAGCCCCCAGGGGAACACCGGGGAGCTGTTTTTT.

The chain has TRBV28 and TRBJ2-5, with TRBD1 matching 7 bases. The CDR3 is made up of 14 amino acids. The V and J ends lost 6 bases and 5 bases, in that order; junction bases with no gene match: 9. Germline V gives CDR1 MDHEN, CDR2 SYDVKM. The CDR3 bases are TGTGCCAGCAGCCTTACAGGGGATGGTGAGACCCAGTACTTC. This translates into CASSLTGDGETQYF.

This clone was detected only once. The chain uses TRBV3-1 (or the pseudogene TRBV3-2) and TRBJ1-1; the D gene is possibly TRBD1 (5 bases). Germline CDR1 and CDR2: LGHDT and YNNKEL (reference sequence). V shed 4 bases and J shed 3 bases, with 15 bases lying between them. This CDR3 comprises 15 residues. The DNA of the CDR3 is TGTGCCAGCAGCCTGGGACTCCCTGGGGACACTGAAGCTTTCTTT. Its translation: CASSLGLPGDTEAFF.